A single sample gave rise to the 5 T cell receptor beta chains below, sequenced in a study of cytomegalovirus exposure and HLA in healthy donors. PCR was performed using 60 Vbeta and 13 Jbeta primers. Repertoires were generated with immunoSEQ multiplex PCR, while TCRdb's copy carries only in-frame clones and drops some. The sample gives about 180,000 clones, over 60% of which show up once; under 7.5% is in the top ten. The sequenced sample was PBMCs. Receptors originate from a man aged 35 to 55 in good health and CMV-seronegative.

This sequence joins TRBV6-5 and TRBJ1-5; D ambiguous. Looked up from germline, CDR1 is MNHEY and CDR2 is SVGAGI. The V end was cut by 0 bases, the J end by 9 bases, with 12 bases between. This CDR3 is 14 amino acids long. CDR3 nucleotide sequence: TGTGCCAGCAGTTACTCGAGCGGGCGGGGGCCCCAGCATTTT. It encodes CASSYSSGRGPQHF.

The chain carries TRBV7-9 and TRBJ2-2; D unresolved. The CDR3 runs to 13 residues. The germline V and J ends were trimmed by 6 bases and 2 bases, with 7 bases remaining between them. The germline gives CDR1 SEHNR, CDR2 FQNEAQ (reference sequence). The CDR3 nucleotides read TGTGCCAGCAGGAATAGCAACACCGGGGAGCTGTTTTTT. Encoded protein: CASRNSNTGELFF. Looking up the rest from reference TRBV7-9 and TRBJ2-2 gives the full variable domain: DTGVSQNPRHKITKRGQNVTFRCDPISEHNRLYWYRQTLGQGPEFLTYFQNEAQLEKSRLLSDRFSAERPKGSFSTLEIQRTEQGDSAMYLCASRNSNTGELFFGEGSRLTVL.

V is TRBV29-1 and J is TRBJ1-4; 7 bases line up with TRBD1. V lost 6 bases and J lost 13; bases outside the gene matches: 8. Germline values: CDR1 SQVTM, CDR2 ANQGSEA. CDR3 size: 11 residues. The CDR3 loop is CSVGSGGGLFF. The CDR3 DNA is TGCAGCGTGGGTTCAGGGGGTGGACTGTTTTTT.

Turning to this clone: Other nucleotide sequences in the sample specify the same CDR3. CDR3 DNA: TGTGCCAGCAGCTTAGGACTAGCAGGGGAGACCCAGTACTTC. Residues: CASSLGLAGETQYF. The chain couples TRBV7-3 to TRBJ2-5; 8 positions match TRBD2. The J segment lost 5 bases and the V segment lost 2 bases, leaving 4 bases of the junction unmatched. Germline CDR1 and CDR2: SGHTA and FQGTGA. This CDR3 is built from 14 residues.

This chain links TRBV27 with TRBJ1-3; D is unclear. Trimming stripped 6 bases from V and 0 bases from J, with 9 bases between. CDR3 length: 14 amino acids. Germline CDR1 and CDR2: MNHEY and SMNVEV (reference sequence). The CDR3 here is CASRKAGSGNTIYF. The CDR3 nucleotides read TGTGCCAGCAGAAAAGCGGGCTCTGGAAACACCATATATTTT.